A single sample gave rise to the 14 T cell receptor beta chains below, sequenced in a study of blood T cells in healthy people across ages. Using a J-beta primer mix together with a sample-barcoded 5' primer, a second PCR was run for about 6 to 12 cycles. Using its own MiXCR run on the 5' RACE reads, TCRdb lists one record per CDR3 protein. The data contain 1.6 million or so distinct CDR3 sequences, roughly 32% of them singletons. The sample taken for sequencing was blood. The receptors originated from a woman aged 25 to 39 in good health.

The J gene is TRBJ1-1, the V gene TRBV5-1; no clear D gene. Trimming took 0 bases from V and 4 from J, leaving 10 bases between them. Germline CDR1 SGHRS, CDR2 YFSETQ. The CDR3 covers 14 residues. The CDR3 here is CASSLGGKGTEAFF. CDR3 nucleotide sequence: TGCGCCAGCAGCTTGGGCGGAAAAGGCACTGAAGCTTTCTTT.

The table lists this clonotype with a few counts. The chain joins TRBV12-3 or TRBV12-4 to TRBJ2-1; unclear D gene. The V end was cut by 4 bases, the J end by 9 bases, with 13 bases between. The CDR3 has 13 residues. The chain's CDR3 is CASSYLASGEQFF. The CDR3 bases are TGTGCCAGCAGTTACTTAGCTTCCGGTGAGCAGTTCTTC.

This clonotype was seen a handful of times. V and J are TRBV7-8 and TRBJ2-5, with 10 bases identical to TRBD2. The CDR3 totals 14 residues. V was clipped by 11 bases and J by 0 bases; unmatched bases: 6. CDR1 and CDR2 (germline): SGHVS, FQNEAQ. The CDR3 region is CASGTSEYQETQYF. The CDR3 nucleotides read TGTGCCTCCGGGACTAGCGAGTACCAAGAGACCCAGTACTTC.

CDR3: CASSLLSFSTPYEQYF. In DNA, the CDR3 is TGTGCCAGCAGTTTATTATCGTTTTCTACCCCCTACGAGCAGTACTTC. The chain joins TRBV27 to TRBJ2-7; D gene ambiguous. Per the germline V gene, CDR1 is MNHEY and CDR2 is SMNVEV (reference sequence). CDR3 length: 16 residues. V was shortened by 1 base and J by 2 bases, with 15 bases between the two germline ends.

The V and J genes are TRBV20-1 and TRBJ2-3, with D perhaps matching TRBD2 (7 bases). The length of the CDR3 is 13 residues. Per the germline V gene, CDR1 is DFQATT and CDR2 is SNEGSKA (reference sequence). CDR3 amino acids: CTASGAGVDTQYF. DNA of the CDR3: TGCACAGCTTCGGGGGCGGGAGTAGATACGCAGTATTTT.

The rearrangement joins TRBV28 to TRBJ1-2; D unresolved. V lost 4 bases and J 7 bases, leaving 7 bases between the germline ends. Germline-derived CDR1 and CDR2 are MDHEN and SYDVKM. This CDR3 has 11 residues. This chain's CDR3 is CASSSKVGYTF. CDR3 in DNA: TGTGCCAGCAGTTCCAAGGTTGGCTACACCTTC.

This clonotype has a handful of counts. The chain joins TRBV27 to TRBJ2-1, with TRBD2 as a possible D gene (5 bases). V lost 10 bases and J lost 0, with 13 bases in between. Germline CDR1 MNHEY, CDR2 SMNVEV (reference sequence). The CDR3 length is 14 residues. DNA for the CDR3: TGTGCCACCCGCGCCGGACTCTCCTACAATGAGCAGTTCTTC. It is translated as CATRAGLSYNEQFF.

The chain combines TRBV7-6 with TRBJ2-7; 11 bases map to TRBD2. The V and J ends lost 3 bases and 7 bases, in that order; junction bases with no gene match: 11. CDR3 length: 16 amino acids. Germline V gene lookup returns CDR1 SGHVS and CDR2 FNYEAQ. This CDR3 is CASSFLTSGTAGEQYF. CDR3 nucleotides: TGTGCCAGCAGCTTTTTGACTAGCGGGACGGCGGGTGAGCAGTACTTC.

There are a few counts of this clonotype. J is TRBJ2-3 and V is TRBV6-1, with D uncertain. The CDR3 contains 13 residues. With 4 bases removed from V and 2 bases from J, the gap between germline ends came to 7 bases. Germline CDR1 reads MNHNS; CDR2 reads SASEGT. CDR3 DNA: TGTGCCAGCAGTGGACTGACCACAGATACGCAGTATTTT. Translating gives CASSGLTTDTQYF.

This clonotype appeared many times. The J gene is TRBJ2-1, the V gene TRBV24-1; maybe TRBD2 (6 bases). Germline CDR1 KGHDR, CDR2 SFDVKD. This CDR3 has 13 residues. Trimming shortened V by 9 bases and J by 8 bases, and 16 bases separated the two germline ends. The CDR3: CATSGTPQYEQFF. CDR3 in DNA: TGTGCCACCTCCGGGACTCCCCAGTATGAGCAGTTCTTC.

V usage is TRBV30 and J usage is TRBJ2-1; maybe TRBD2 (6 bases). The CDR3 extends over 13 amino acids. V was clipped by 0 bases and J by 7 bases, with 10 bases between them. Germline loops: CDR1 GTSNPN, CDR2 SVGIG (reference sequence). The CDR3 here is CAWSVEGRNEQFF. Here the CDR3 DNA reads TGTGCCTGGAGTGTTGAAGGGAGGAATGAGCAGTTCTTC.

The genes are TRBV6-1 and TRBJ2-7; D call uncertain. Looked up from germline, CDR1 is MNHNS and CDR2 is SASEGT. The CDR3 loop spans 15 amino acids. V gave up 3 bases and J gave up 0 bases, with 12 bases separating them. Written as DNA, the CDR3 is TGTGCCAGCAGTGAGCAGAGTAGAGGCTCCTACGAGCAGTACTTC. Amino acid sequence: CASSEQSRGSYEQYF.

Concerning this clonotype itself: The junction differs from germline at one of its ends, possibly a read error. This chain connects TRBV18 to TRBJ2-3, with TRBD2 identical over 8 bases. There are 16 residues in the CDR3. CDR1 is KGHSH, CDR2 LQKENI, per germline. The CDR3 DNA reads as TGTGCCAGCTCACCACCGCGATCCGGGGGGGCAGATACGCTGTATTTT. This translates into CASSPPRSGGADTLYF.

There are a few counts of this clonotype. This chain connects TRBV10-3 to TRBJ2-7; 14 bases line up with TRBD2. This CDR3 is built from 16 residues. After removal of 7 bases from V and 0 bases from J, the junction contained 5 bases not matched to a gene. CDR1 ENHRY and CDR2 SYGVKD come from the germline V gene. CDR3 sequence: CAITQGLAGASYEQYF. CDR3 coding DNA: TGTGCCATCACCCAGGGACTAGCGGGGGCCTCCTACGAGCAGTACTTC.